This TCR beta chain originates from a study of T cell responses to AZD1222 COVID-19 vaccine. About this clone: Antigen: not known.

Only in-frame clones appear in the TCRdb table, and some are missing; sequencing was by immunoSEQ multiplex PCR. This table has 150,000 to 200,000 clones, about nine tenths appearing once. Trimming stripped 3 bases from V and 3 bases from J, with 14 bases between. The CDR3 loop spans 15 amino acids. Germline V gives CDR1 SGHTS, CDR2 YDEGEE. General study points: At study baseline, merely six AZD1222 recipients were seropositive. Most donors were white British and more were female, and clonal diversity was possibly underestimated.

The sequencing here drew on peripheral blood, taken on day 0 of AZD1222 vaccination. The source of this sequence is an adult in good health. The rearrangement joins TRBV5-8 to TRBJ2-3; D might be TRBD2 (5 bases). The CDR3 sequence is CASSSQLLATDTQYF. For the CDR3, the DNA is TGTGCCAGCAGCTCACAACTCCTAGCAACAGATACGCAGTATTTT.